Sequencing of this TCR beta chain was carried out in a study of blood T cells in healthy people across ages. As for the study in general: Capture via template switching afforded approximately one barcoded beta molecule per two T cells. Study findings and constraints: CMV status of donors was unknown, possibly confounding expanded clonotype changes.

Then a second PCR, running roughly 6 to 11 cycles, was carried out with a sample-barcoded 5' primer and a J-beta primer mix. A template-switch adaptor with 12 random nucleotides tagged each cDNA molecule. TCRdb reprocessed the 5' RACE reads via MiXCR and lists one record per CDR3 protein. The sample shows 650,000 to 800,000 distinct CDR3 sequences, more than 45% of them seen only once. With 0 bases removed from V and 9 bases from J, the gap between germline ends came to 18 bases. CDR1 is LGHNA, CDR2 YNFKEQ, per germline. The CDR3 sequence is 16 residues long. A note on this clonotype: Its antigen remains unidentified.

Ten milliliters of peripheral blood were drawn from each donor into EDTA-treated tubes. The rearrangement uses TRBV4-2 and TRBJ2-1, with D possibly matching TRBD2 (6 bases). Sequencing was done on a sample of blood. The TCR comes from an elderly woman in good health. CDR3 coding DNA: TGTGCCAGCAGCCAAGAGGGGACCCGCCGGGAGAGTGAGCAGTTCTTC. It encodes CASSQEGTRRESEQFF.